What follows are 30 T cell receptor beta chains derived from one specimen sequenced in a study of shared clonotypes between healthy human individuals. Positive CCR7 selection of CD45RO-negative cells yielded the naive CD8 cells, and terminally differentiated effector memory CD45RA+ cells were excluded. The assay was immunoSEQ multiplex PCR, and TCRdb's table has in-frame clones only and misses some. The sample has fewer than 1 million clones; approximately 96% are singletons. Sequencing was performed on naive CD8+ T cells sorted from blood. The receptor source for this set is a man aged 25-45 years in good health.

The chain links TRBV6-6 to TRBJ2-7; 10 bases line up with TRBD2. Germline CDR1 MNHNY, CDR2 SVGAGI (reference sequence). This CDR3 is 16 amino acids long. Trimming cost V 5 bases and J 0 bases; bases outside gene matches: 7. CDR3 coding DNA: TGTGCCAGCAGTCAACTGACTAGCGGGTACTCCTACGAGCAGTACTTC. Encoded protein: CASSQLTSGYSYEQYF.

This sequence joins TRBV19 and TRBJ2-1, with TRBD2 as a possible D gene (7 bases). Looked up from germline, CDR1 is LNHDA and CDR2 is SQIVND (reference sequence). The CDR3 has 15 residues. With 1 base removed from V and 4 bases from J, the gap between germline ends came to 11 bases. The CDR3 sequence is CASSIVAGAYNEQFF. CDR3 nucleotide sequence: TGTGCCAGTAGTATAGTGGCGGGGGCGTACAATGAGCAGTTCTTC.

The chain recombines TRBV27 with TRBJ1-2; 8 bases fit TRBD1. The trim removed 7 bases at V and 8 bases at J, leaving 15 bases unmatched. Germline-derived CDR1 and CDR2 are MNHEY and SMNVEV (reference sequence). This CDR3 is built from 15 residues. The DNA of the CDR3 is TGTGCCAGCATCTCCTTAGGGGCAGGGGGCGCCGGCTACACCTTC. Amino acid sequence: CASISLGAGGAGYTF.

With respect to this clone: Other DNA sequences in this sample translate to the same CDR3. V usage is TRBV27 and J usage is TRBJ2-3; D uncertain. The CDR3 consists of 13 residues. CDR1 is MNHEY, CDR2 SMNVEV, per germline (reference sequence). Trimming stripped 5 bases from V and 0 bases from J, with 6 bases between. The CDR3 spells CASSLLSTDTQYF. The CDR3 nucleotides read TGTGCCAGCAGTCTTCTTAGCACAGATACGCAGTATTTT.

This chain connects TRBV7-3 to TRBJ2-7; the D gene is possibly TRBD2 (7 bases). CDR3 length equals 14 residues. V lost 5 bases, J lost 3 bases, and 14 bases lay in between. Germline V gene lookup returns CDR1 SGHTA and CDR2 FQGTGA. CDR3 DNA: TGTGCCAGCAGCGCAGCGGGACATGTCTACGAGCAGTACTTC. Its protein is CASSAAGHVYEQYF.

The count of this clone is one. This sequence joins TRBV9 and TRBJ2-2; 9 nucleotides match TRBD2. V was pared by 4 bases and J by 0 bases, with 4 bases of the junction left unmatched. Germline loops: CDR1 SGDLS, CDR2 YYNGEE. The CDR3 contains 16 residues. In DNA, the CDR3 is TGTGCCAGCAGCTCTGCGGGAGGGCCGAACACCGGGGAGCTGTTTTTT. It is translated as CASSSAGGPNTGELFF.

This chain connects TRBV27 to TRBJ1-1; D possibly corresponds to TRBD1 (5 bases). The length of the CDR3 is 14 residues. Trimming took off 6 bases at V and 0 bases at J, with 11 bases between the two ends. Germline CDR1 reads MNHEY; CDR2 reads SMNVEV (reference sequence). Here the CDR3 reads CASSDGGVNTEAFF. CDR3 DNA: TGTGCCAGCAGCGACGGGGGAGTGAACACTGAAGCTTTCTTT.

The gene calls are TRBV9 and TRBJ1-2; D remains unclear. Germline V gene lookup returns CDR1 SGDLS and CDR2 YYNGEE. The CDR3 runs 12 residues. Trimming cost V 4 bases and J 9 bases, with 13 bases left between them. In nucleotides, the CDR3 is TGTGCCAGCAGCCTTTCCAAGCAGAGCTACACCTTC. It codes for CASSLSKQSYTF.

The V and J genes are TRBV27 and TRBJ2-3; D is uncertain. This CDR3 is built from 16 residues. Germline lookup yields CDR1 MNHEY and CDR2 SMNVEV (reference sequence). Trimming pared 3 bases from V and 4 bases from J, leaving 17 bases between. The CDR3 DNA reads TGTGCCAGCAGTTTGTTGGGGTTTCGAGGCCCAGATACGCAGTATTTT. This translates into CASSLLGFRGPDTQYF.

The CDR3 spells CASSPPLTVLDIQYF. For the CDR3, the DNA is TGTGCCAGCAGTCCCCCCCTGACAGTTCTCGACATTCAGTACTTC. The V call is TRBV7-9, the J call TRBJ2-4; D perhaps matches TRBD1 (5 bases). The CDR3 covers 15 residues. V lost 6 bases and J 8 bases, leaving 20 bases between the germline ends. Germline V gene data show CDR1 as SEHNR and CDR2 as FQNEAQ (reference sequence).

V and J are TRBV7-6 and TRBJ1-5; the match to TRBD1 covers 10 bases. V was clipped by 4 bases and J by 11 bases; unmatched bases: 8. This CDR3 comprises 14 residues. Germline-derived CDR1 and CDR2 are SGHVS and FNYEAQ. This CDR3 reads CASSSGQGVEAQHF. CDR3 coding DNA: TGTGCCAGCAGCTCCGGACAGGGGGTTGAGGCCCAGCATTTT.

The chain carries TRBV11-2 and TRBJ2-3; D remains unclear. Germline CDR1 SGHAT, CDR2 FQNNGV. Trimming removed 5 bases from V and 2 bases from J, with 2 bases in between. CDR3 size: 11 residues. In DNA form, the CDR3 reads TGTGCCAGCAGCAACACAGATACGCAGTATTTT. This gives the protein CASSNTDTQYF. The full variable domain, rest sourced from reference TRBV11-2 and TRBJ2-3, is EAGVAQSPRYKIIEKRQSVAFWCNPISGHATLYWYQQILGQGPKLLIQFQNNGVVDDSQLPKDRFSAERLKGVDSTLKIQPAKLEDSAVYLCASSNTDTQYFGPGTRLTVL.

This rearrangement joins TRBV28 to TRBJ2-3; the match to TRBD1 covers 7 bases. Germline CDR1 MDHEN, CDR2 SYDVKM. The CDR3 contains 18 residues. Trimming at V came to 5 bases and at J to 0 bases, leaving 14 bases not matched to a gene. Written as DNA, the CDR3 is TGTGCCAGCAGTACCCCGCCTCGGGGACAGTCTAGCACAGATACGCAGTATTTT. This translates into CASSTPPRGQSSTDTQYF.

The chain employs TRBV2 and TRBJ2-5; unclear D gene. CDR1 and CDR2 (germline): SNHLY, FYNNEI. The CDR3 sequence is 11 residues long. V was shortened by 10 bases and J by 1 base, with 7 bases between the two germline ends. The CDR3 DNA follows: TGTGCCATCTACCTCCAAGAGACCCAGTACTTC. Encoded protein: CAIYLQETQYF.

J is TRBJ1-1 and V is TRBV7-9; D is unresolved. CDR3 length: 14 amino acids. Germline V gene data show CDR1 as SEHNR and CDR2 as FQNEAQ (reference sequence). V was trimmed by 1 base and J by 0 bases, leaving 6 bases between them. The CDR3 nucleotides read TGTGCCAGCAGCTTAGTGCAGGTGAACACTGAAGCTTTCTTT. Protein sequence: CASSLVQVNTEAFF.

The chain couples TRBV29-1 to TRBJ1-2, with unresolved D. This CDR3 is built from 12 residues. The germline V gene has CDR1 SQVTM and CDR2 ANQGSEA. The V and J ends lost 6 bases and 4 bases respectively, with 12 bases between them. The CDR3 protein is CSVENWRYGYTF. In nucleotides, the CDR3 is TGCAGCGTCGAGAACTGGCGCTATGGCTACACCTTC.

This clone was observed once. CDR3 sequence reads: CSVITRDEWAQYF. The CDR3 coding sequence is TGCAGCGTTATTACCCGGGACGAATGGGCCCAGTACTTC. The chain recombines TRBV29-1 with TRBJ2-5; D may be TRBD1 or TRBD2 (5 bases each). From germline, CDR1 is SQVTM and CDR2 ANQGSEA. V was pared by 5 bases and J by 9 bases, with 19 bases between. The CDR3 loop spans 13 amino acids.

For the CDR3, the DNA is TGTGCCAGCCAGGCTAAGAGAGACAGGAATTGGGAGACCCAGTACTTC. This codes for CASQAKRDRNWETQYF. The V call is TRBV27, the J call TRBJ2-5; TRBD1 is a possible D gene (6 bases). Per germline, CDR1 MNHEY and CDR2 SMNVEV (reference sequence). This CDR3 has 16 residues. Trimming removed 8 bases at V and 5 bases at J, with 24 bases between.

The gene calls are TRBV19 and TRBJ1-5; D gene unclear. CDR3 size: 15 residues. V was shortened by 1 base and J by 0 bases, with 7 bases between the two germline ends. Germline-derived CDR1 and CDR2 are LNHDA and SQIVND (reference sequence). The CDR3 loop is CASSIALYSNQPQHF. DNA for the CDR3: TGTGCCAGTAGTATAGCGCTCTATAGCAATCAGCCCCAGCATTTT.

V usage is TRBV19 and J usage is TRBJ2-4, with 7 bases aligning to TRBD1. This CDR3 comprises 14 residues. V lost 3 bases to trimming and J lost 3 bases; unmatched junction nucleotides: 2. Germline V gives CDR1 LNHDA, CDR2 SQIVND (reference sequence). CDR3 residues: CASSIPGGKNIQYF. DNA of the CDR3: TGTGCCAGTAGTATTCCAGGGGGCAAAAACATTCAGTACTTC.

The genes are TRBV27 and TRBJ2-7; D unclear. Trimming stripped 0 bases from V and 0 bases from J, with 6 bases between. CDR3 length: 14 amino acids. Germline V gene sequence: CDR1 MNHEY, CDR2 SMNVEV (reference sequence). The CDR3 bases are TGTGCCAGCAGTTTATCCAGGCACTCCTACGAGCAGTACTTC. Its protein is CASSLSRHSYEQYF.

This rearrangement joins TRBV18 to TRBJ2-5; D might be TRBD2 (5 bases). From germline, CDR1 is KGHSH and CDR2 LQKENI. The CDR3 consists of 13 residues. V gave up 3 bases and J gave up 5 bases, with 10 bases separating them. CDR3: CASSPEREETQYF. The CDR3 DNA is TGTGCCAGCTCACCGGAAAGGGAGGAGACCCAGTACTTC.

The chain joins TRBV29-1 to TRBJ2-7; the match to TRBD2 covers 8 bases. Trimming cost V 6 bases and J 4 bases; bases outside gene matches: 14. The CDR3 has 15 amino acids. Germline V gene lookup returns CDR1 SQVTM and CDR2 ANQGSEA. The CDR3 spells CSVLYRAGEPYEQYF. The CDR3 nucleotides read TGCAGCGTCCTTTACAGAGCGGGAGAACCATACGAGCAGTACTTC.

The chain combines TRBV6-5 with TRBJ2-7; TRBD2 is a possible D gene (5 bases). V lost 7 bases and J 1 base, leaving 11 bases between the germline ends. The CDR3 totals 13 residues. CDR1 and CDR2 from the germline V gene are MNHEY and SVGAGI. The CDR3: CASTKRESYEQYF. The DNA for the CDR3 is TGTGCCAGCACTAAACGGGAATCCTACGAGCAGTACTTC.

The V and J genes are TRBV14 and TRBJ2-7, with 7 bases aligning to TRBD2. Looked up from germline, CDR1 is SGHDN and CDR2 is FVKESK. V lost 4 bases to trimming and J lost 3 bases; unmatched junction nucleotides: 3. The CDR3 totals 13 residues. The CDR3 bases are TGTGCCAGCAGCCCAGCGGGGTACTACGAGCAGTACTTC. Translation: CASSPAGYYEQYF.

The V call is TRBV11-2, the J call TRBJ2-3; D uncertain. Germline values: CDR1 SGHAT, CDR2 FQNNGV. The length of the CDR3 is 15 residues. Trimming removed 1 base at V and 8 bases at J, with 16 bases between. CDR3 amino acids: CASSLGVGPLITQYF. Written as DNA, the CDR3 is TGTGCCAGCAGCTTAGGCGTGGGCCCCCTTATTACGCAGTATTTT.

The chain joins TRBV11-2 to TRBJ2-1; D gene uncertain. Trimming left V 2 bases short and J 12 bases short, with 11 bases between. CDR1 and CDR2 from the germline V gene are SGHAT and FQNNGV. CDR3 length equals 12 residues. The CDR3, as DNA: TGTGCCAGCAGCTTAAATACGAGGTGGCAGTTCTTC. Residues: CASSLNTRWQFF.

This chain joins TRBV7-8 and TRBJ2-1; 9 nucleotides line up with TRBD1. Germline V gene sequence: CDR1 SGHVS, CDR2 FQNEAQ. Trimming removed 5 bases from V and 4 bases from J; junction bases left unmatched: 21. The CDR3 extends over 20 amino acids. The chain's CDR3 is CASSLLEAALGTGFYNEQFF. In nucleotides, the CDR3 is TGTGCCAGCAGCCTCCTAGAAGCAGCACTAGGGACAGGGTTTTACAATGAGCAGTTCTTC. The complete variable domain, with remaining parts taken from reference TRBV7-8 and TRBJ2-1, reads GAGVSQSPRYKVAKRGQDVALRCDPISGHVSLFWYQQALGQGPEFLTYFQNEAQLDKSGLPSDRFFAERPEGSVSTLKIQRTQQEDSAVYLCASSLLEAALGTGFYNEQFFGPGTRLTVL.

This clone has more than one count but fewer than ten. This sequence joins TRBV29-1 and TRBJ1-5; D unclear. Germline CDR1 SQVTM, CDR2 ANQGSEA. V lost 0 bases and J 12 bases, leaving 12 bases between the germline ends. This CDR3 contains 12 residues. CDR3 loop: CSVEDSAPGQHF. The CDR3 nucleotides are TGCAGCGTTGAAGATTCGGCCCCTGGCCAGCATTTT.

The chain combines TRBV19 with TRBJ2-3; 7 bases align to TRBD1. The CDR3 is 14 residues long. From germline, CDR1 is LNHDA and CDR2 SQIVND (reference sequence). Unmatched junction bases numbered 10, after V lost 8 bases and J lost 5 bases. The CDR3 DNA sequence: TGTGCCAGTTCGGACAGGTTGTACTTAGATACGCAGTATTTT. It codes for CASSDRLYLDTQYF.